One sample yielded the 29 T cell receptor beta chains listed below, sequenced in a study of metastatic and nonmetastatic thyroid tumors. TCRdb re-called the PCR reads with MiXCR. The profile covers around 53,000 clones, with about a sixth appearing a single time and 3% taken by the ten largest. Thyroid surgery was preceded by no treatment in any patient. Specimen: blood. The receptors here all came from a female donor with papillary thyroid cancer or a benign thyroid nodule (not recorded which). Some clones in this sample may be carry-over from other donors' samples.

This clone came up many times. V usage is TRBV28 and J usage is TRBJ2-1; D uncertain. V was cut by 3 bases and J by 1 base, with 10 bases left in between. The CDR3 has 15 residues. Germline V lookup: CDR1 MDHEN, CDR2 SYDVKM. This chain's CDR3 is CASSFISESYNEQFF. CDR3 coding DNA: TGTGCCAGCAGTTTCATCTCGGAGTCCTACAATGAGCAGTTCTTC.

This clone came up many times. In DNA, the CDR3 is TGTGCCAGTACCGTTTTGGCGGGACTAGCGGTTCGTGCCAAAAACATTCAGTACTTC. Its protein is CASTVLAGLAVRAKNIQYF. J is TRBJ2-4 and V is TRBV19, with 11 nucleotides matching TRBD2. V gave up 7 bases and J gave up 1 base; unmatched junction bases: 15. The CDR3 is 19 residues long. Germline lookup yields CDR1 LNHDA and CDR2 SQIVND (reference sequence).

This clone showed up many times. The genes are TRBV5-1 and TRBJ1-5, with 11 bases that match TRBD1. J gave up 2 bases and V 0 bases, and 7 bases lay outside the gene matches. The CDR3 runs to 18 residues. CDR1 is SGHRS and CDR2 is YFSETQ in the germline V gene. The CDR3 DNA reads as TGCGCCAGCAGCTTGGCTGGACAGGGGGCGTTAGGCAATCAGCCCCAGCATTTT. Amino acids: CASSLAGQGALGNQPQHF.

Remarks on this clone: The junction does not match germline at one end; this may be a read error. The V and J genes are TRBV28 and TRBJ1-4; D is perhaps TRBD1 (5 bases). Germline V CDR1 and CDR2: MDHEN, SYDVKM. The CDR3 sequence is 14 residues long. CDR3 residues: CASSLSQGVEKLFF. The CDR3 region has the DNA TGTGCCAGCAGTTTATCCCAGGGAGTCGAAAAGCTGTTTTTT.

This clone was counted a few times. The chain is built from TRBV5-4 and TRBJ1-4; the D gene is possibly TRBD1 (5 bases). The CDR3 extends over 14 amino acids. The germline V gene has CDR1 SGHNT and CDR2 YYREEE (reference sequence). Between the trimmed V and J ends, which lost 4 bases and 3 bases, there was a span of 10 bases. CDR3 in amino acids: CASSGGVPNEKLFF. CDR3 bases: TGTGCCAGCAGCGGGGGGGTGCCTAATGAAAAACTGTTTTTT.

This clone came up many times. This chain joins TRBV28 and TRBJ1-6; no clear D. The V gene lost 4 bases and the J gene lost 0 bases, with 16 bases spanning the gap. The CDR3 is made up of 18 amino acids. Germline CDR1 is MDHEN and CDR2 is SYDVKM. The CDR3 sequence: CASSSLAARSSYNSPLHF. CDR3 coding DNA: TGTGCCAGCAGTTCCCTTGCAGCAAGGAGCTCCTATAATTCACCCCTCCACTTT.

A few counts support this clone. The V and J genes are TRBV15 and TRBJ2-1; D is undetermined. Germline CDR1 reads LNHNV; CDR2 reads YYDKDF (reference sequence). This CDR3 is 17 amino acids long. Trimming shortened V by 4 bases and J by 1 base, and 17 bases separated the two germline ends. The CDR3 DNA is TGTGCCACCAGCATTTGGCGTGGGGATTTGTCCTACAATGAGCAGTTCTTC. It translates to CATSIWRGDLSYNEQFF.

This clone was detected many times. The chain employs TRBV5-6 and TRBJ2-5; D not certain. The V gene lost 4 bases and the J gene lost 5 bases, with 18 bases spanning the gap. The CDR3 totals 15 residues. The germline gives CDR1 SGHDT, CDR2 YYEEEE. The CDR3 coding sequence is TGTGCCAGCAGCCTGGAGACTGGGGTCGTCGAGACCCAGTACTTC. Its protein is CASSLETGVVETQYF.

As to this clone: This may stem from a read error, because a much larger clone lies one nucleotide away. V and J are TRBV7-9 and TRBJ2-5; 7 nucleotides match TRBD1. Germline V gene lookup returns CDR1 SEHNR and CDR2 FQNEAQ (reference sequence). This CDR3 contains 13 residues. The CDR3 region is CASILDREETQYF. The CDR3 region has the DNA TGTGCCAGCATCTTAGACAGGGAAGAGACCCAGTACTTC.

Ten or more counts support this clone. The rearrangement links TRBV7-3 to TRBJ2-1; either TRBD1 or TRBD2 may fit D (5 bases each). Trimming took 6 bases from V and 10 from J, leaving 19 bases between them. Germline loops: CDR1 SGHTA, CDR2 FQGTGA. The CDR3 totals 14 residues. The CDR3 DNA is TGTGCCAGCAGTCCCGGGACGGTGAATAGGGAGCAGTTCTTC. Translated, it gives CASSPGTVNREQFF.

This clone was seen more than once but under ten times. A read error may explain this, as a much larger clone is one base away. As DNA, the CDR3 is TGTGCCAGCATCTGGGGGACAGGCACAGATACGCAGTATTTT. Residues: CASIWGTGTDTQYF. J is TRBJ2-3 and V is TRBV5-5, with 7 nucleotides matching TRBD1. There are 14 residues in the CDR3. CDR1 and CDR2 (germline): SGHKS, YYEKEE (reference sequence). The ends lost 6 bases at V and 1 base at J; junction bases unmatched: 5.

In its sample, this clone was seen many times. This sequence joins TRBV7-2 and TRBJ1-5; D is unclear. V lost 5 bases, J lost 6 bases, and 11 bases lay in between. The CDR3 totals 13 residues. Germline CDR1 is SGHTA and CDR2 is FQGNSA. As DNA, the CDR3 is TGTGCCAGCAGCGTAGACGTTGGTCAGCCCCAGCATTTT. This gives the protein CASSVDVGQPQHF.

The sample holds one count of this clone. The V gene is TRBV30, the J gene TRBJ2-7; TRBD1 matches at 7 bases. There are 13 residues in the CDR3. Germline V gene sequence: CDR1 GTSNPN, CDR2 SVGIG (reference sequence). V was clipped by 0 bases and J by 6 bases; unmatched bases: 5. The CDR3 DNA follows: TGTGCCTGGAGTGTAGAGACAGGGATCGAGCAGTACTTC. It codes for CAWSVETGIEQYF.

Points on this clone: A read error may explain this, as a much larger clone is one base away. The rearrangement uses TRBV18 and TRBJ2-1, with D uncertain. This CDR3 comprises 15 residues. Germline lookup yields CDR1 KGHSH and CDR2 LQKENI. CDR3 nucleotide sequence: TGTGCCAGCTCACAAGTGGGGTATTCCTTCAATGAGCAGTTCTTC. Its protein is CASSQVGYSFNEQFF. Complete variable domain (other parts from reference TRBV18 and TRBJ2-1): NAGVMQNPRHLVRRRGQEARLRCSPMKGHSHVYWYRQLPEEGLKFMVYLQKENIIDESGMPKERFSAEFPKEGPSILRIQQVVRGDSAAYFCASSQVGYSFNEQFFGPGTRLTVL.

By share, this clone counts as medium-sized. This chain uses TRBV28 with TRBJ1-5, with 7 positions matching TRBD1. This CDR3 is built from 15 residues. Losses at the gene ends were 4 bases for V and 5 bases for J; bases not matched to a gene: 8. Germline V gene data show CDR1 as MDHEN and CDR2 as SYDVKM. CDR3 coding DNA: TGTGCCAGCAGTTCTCGACAGGGCGACTATCAGCCCCAGCATTTT. It is translated as CASSSRQGDYQPQHF.

The rearrangement joins TRBV19 to TRBJ1-5; a possible D gene is TRBD1 (5 bases). V lost 4 bases and J 6 bases, leaving 10 bases between the germline ends. CDR3 length: 13 residues. Germline CDR1 and CDR2: LNHDA and SQIVND (reference sequence). CDR3 protein: CASSKGVCQPQHF. The CDR3 nucleotides are TGTGCCAGTAGTAAAGGGGTCTGTCAGCCCCAGCATTTT.

This clone was seen many times. This chain uses TRBV20-1 with TRBJ2-2, with D perhaps matching TRBD1 (5 bases). The germline gives CDR1 DFQATT, CDR2 SNEGSKA (reference sequence). The CDR3 has 14 residues. Between the trimmed V and J ends, which lost 3 bases and 5 bases, there was a span of 13 bases. The CDR3 loop reads CSASNQGETGELFF. For the CDR3, the DNA is TGCAGTGCTAGTAACCAGGGCGAGACCGGGGAGCTGTTTTTT.

This clone was found many times. The chain uses TRBV9 and TRBJ2-7, with D possibly being TRBD1 or TRBD2 (5 bases each). Trimming removed 4 bases from V and 3 bases from J, with 11 bases in between. CDR1 SGDLS and CDR2 YYNGEE come from the germline V gene. The length of the CDR3 is 13 residues. DNA for the CDR3: TGTGCCAGCAGCTCCGGGACCGACTACGAGCAGTACTTC. It specifies CASSSGTDYEQYF.

Comments on this clone: A much larger clone differs by one base, so this may be a read error. The rearrangement uses TRBV7-2 and TRBJ2-7, with TRBD2 as a possible D gene (5 bases). V shed 5 bases and J shed 3 bases, with 14 bases lying between them. This CDR3 region has 14 residues. Germline V gene lookup returns CDR1 SGHTA and CDR2 FQGNSA. The CDR3 spells CASSVTSSIYEQYF. In DNA, the CDR3 is TGTGCCAGCAGCGTCACTAGTTCCATCTACGAGCAGTACTTC.

This clone has at least ten counts. V is TRBV7-2 and J is TRBJ2-1; TRBD1 aligns across 7 bases. The germline gives CDR1 SGHTA, CDR2 FQGNSA. V gave up 7 bases and J gave up 3 bases; unmatched junction bases: 9. The CDR3 sequence is 15 residues long. The CDR3: CASTPGTVNYNEQFF. As DNA, the CDR3 is TGTGCCAGCACCCCCGGGACAGTTAACTACAATGAGCAGTTCTTC.

The sample holds many counts of this clone. The chain couples TRBV13 to TRBJ2-3, with D tentatively TRBD2 (6 bases). The V and J ends lost 5 bases and 1 base respectively, with 13 bases between them. CDR3 length: 15 residues. CDR1 is PRHDT, CDR2 FYEKMQ, per germline (reference sequence). Here the CDR3 DNA reads TGTGCCAGCAGCGTTCGGGACTCAGGCACAGATACGCAGTATTTT. Amino acids: CASSVRDSGTDTQYF.

This clone was found many times. The chain is built from TRBV20-1 and TRBJ2-7, with D possibly TRBD2 on 5 matching bases. Per germline, CDR1 DFQATT and CDR2 SNEGSKA (reference sequence). CDR3 length: 12 residues. V was pared by 3 bases and J by 2 bases, with 8 bases between. The CDR3, as DNA: TGCAGTGCTAGCGGGGAGACCTACGAGCAGTACTTC. Its translation is CSASGETYEQYF.

This clone has more than one count but fewer than ten. The V and J genes are TRBV27 and TRBJ1-5, with TRBD1 as a possible D gene (6 bases). V lost 0 bases and J lost 7, with 13 bases in between. This CDR3 is 15 amino acids long. Per germline, CDR1 MNHEY and CDR2 SMNVEV (reference sequence). The CDR3 here is CASSLSGGTFQPQHF. CDR3 bases: TGTGCCAGCAGTTTATCAGGGGGGACATTCCAGCCCCAGCATTTT.

This clone was observed a few times. A single base separates this from a much larger clone, so it may be a read error. The chain links TRBV29-1 to TRBJ2-1; 9 nucleotides line up with TRBD2. Germline trimming cut 3 bases from V and 10 bases from J; bases unmatched to any gene: 10. Germline lookup yields CDR1 SQVTM and CDR2 ANQGSEA. The CDR3 has 14 residues. The CDR3 sequence: CSVESSGDPLEQFF. The CDR3 DNA reads TGCAGCGTTGAGTCTAGCGGGGACCCGTTGGAGCAGTTCTTC.

This clone turned up a few times. This chain uses TRBV6-5 with TRBJ2-3; 8 bases map to TRBD1. With 2 bases clipped from V and 3 bases from J, the junction kept 4 bases outside the gene matches. CDR3 length equals 15 residues. Germline V gives CDR1 MNHEY, CDR2 SVGAGI. CDR3 region: CASSYRTGLTDTQYF. CDR3 bases: TGTGCCAGCAGTTACAGGACAGGGTTGACAGATACGCAGTATTTT.

This clone was seen repeatedly, ten times or more. The V gene is TRBV4-1, the J gene TRBJ1-3, with 7 bases identical to TRBD1. The CDR3 loop spans 18 amino acids. V lost 0 bases and J lost 0; bases outside the gene matches: 8. The germline CDR1 and CDR2 sequences are MGHRA and YSYEKL. The CDR3 spells CASSQDGTAFYSGNTIYF. Here the CDR3 DNA reads TGCGCCAGCAGCCAAGATGGGACAGCCTTCTACTCTGGAAACACCATATATTTT.

This clone is classed as medium-sized (0.01 to 0.1%). This chain connects TRBV28 to TRBJ2-1; 11 nucleotides agree with TRBD1. The CDR3 is made up of 16 amino acids. Germline loops: CDR1 MDHEN, CDR2 SYDVKM. After removal of 0 bases from V and 4 bases from J, the junction contained 2 bases not matched to a gene. CDR3 residues: CASSLWGQGDYNEQFF. The CDR3 DNA sequence: TGTGCCAGCAGTTTATGGGGACAGGGGGATTACAATGAGCAGTTCTTC.

This clone turned up a few times. The V and J genes are TRBV6-1 and TRBJ1-5; 8 nucleotides agree with TRBD1. V lost 6 bases and J lost 0; bases outside the gene matches: 13. Germline lookup yields CDR1 MNHNS and CDR2 SASEGT. This CDR3 has 18 residues. CDR3 DNA: TGTGCCAGCAGGGAGACGGACAGGGTCATCGATAGCAATCAGCCCCAGCATTTT. Its translation is CASRETDRVIDSNQPQHF.

This clone was seen ten or more times. The chain links TRBV7-2 to TRBJ2-1; D perhaps matches TRBD2 (6 bases). Germline lookup yields CDR1 SGHTA and CDR2 FQGNSA. V gave up 4 bases and J gave up 8 bases, with 15 bases separating them. This CDR3 has 14 amino acids. The CDR3 loop reads CASSSTAWGDEQFF. CDR3 in DNA: TGTGCCAGCAGCTCCACGGCTTGGGGGGATGAGCAGTTCTTC.